Listed below are T cell receptor beta chains from one sample, sequenced in a study of T cells in Graves' hyperthyroidism and ophthalmopathy. Using its own MiXCR run on the multiplex PCR reads, TCRdb lists one record per CDR3 protein. This sample has 480,000 or so distinct CDR3 sequences, with approximately 49% found just once. The source material was peripheral blood or thyroid tissue (not recorded which). The receptors derive from an adult woman with Graves' disease, either hyperthyroidism or ophthalmopathy (not recorded which). Both conserved end residues are part of each CDR3. A D gene is named only where the DNA matches it firmly. Rows give clone size only sometimes, using once, few, many, or a class for an expanded clone.

CDR3 length: 12
clone size: many
J gene: TRBJ2-7
V gene: TRBV4-2
D gene: NA
CDR3 protein: CASSQGAGEQYF
CDR3 DNA: TGTGCCAGCAGCCAGGGGGCGGGTGAGCAGTACTTC

CDR3 length: 16
clone size: NA
J gene: TRBJ2-3
V gene: TRBV7-3
D gene: TRBD1
CDR3 protein: CASSPETGGRGDTQYF
CDR3 DNA: TGTGCCAGCAGCCCTGAAACAGGGGGGCGAGGAGATACGCAGTATTTT

CDR3 length: 15
clone size: NA
J gene: TRBJ2-5
V gene: TRBV7-8
D gene: NA
CDR3 protein: CASSLAWIREETQYF
CDR3 DNA: TGTGCCAGCAGCTTAGCATGGATCAGGGAGGAGACCCAGTACTTC

CDR3 length: 16
clone size: many
J gene: TRBJ1-2
V gene: TRBV7-2
D gene: TRBD1
CDR3 protein: CASSLGRSGGLYGYTF
CDR3 DNA: TGTGCCAGCAGCTTAGGGAGGTCAGGGGGCCTATATGGCTACACCTTC

CDR3 length: 13
clone size: many
J gene: TRBJ1-4
V gene: TRBV6-5
D gene: TRBD1
CDR3 protein: CASGRDRNEKLFF
CDR3 DNA: TGTGCCAGCGGCCGGGACAGAAATGAAAAACTGTTTTTT

CDR3 length: 15
clone size: NA
J gene: TRBJ1-2
V gene: TRBV25-1
D gene: NA
CDR3 protein: CASSVGGAVNYGYTF
CDR3 DNA: TGTGCCAGCAGTGTAGGTGGGGCGGTGAACTATGGCTACACCTTC

CDR3 length: 14
clone size: many
J gene: TRBJ2-7
V gene: TRBV20-1
D gene: TRBD2
CDR3 protein: CSASLGGGGYEQYF
CDR3 DNA: TGCAGTGCATCCCTCGGCGGGGGGGGCTACGAGCAGTACTTC

CDR3 length: 15
clone size: many
J gene: TRBJ1-1
V gene: TRBV11-2
D gene: NA
CDR3 protein: CASSLEEGMNTEAFF
CDR3 DNA: TGTGCCAGCAGCTTAGAGGAGGGGATGAACACTGAAGCTTTCTTT

CDR3 length: 14
clone size: many
J gene: TRBJ2-5
V gene: TRBV7-9
D gene: NA
CDR3 protein: CASSLDSSQETQYF
CDR3 DNA: TGTGCCAGCAGCCTGGACAGTAGTCAAGAGACCCAGTACTTC

CDR3 length: 15
clone size: once
J gene: TRBJ1-2
V gene: TRBV29-1
D gene: TRBD1
CDR3 protein: CSVTGTGGKAAGYTF
CDR3 DNA: TGCAGCGTAACCGGGACAGGGGGCAAGGCTGCTGGCTACACCTTC

CDR3 length: 13
clone size: NA
J gene: TRBJ2-5
V gene: TRBV7-3
D gene: NA
CDR3 protein: CASSLTRGGAQYF
CDR3 DNA: TGTGCCAGCAGCTTAACTAGAGGGGGAGCCCAGTACTTC

CDR3 length: 15
clone size: NA
J gene: TRBJ1-6
V gene: TRBV9
D gene: TRBD1
CDR3 protein: CASSVGVTGDSPLHF
CDR3 DNA: TGTGCCAGCAGCGTAGGTGTGACAGGGGATTCACCCCTCCACTTT

CDR3 length: 16
clone size: many
J gene: TRBJ2-2
V gene: TRBV14
D gene: TRBD2
CDR3 protein: CASSQGTSGRTGELFF
CDR3 DNA: TGTGCCAGCAGCCAAGGCACTAGCGGGAGGACCGGGGAGCTGTTTTTT

CDR3 length: 14
clone size: many
J gene: TRBJ2-5
V gene: TRBV29-1
D gene: NA
CDR3 protein: CSVTHGATQETQYF
CDR3 DNA: TGCAGCGTTACCCACGGGGCCACCCAAGAGACCCAGTACTTC

CDR3 length: 14
clone size: NA
J gene: TRBJ1-1
V gene: TRBV2
D gene: TRBD1
CDR3 protein: CASNGQGEITEAFF
CDR3 DNA: TGTGCCAGCAATGGACAGGGGGAGATCACTGAAGCTTTCTTT

CDR3 length: 16
clone size: few
J gene: TRBJ1-1
V gene: TRBV7-3
D gene: TRBD1
CDR3 protein: CASSATGGRMGTEAFF
CDR3 DNA: TGTGCCAGCAGCGCCACAGGGGGTAGAATGGGCACTGAAGCTTTCTTT

CDR3 length: 15
clone size: many
J gene: TRBJ1-3
V gene: TRBV20-1
D gene: NA
CDR3 protein: CSARGGGGSGNTIYF
CDR3 DNA: TGCAGTGCTAGAGGAGGAGGGGGCTCTGGAAACACCATATATTTT

CDR3 length: 18
clone size: NA
J gene: TRBJ2-5
V gene: TRBV7-9
D gene: NA
CDR3 protein: CASTKNLSPPTAGETQYF
CDR3 DNA: TGTGCCAGCACCAAAAACCTTTCGCCACCTACAGCGGGAGAGACCCAGTACTTC

CDR3 length: 17
clone size: many
J gene: TRBJ1-6
V gene: TRBV2
D gene: NA
CDR3 protein: CASSVGSGAKFNSPLHF
CDR3 DNA: TGTGCCAGCAGTGTAGGAAGCGGTGCCAAATTTAATTCACCCCTCCACTTT

CDR3 length: 15
clone size: few
J gene: TRBJ2-3
V gene: TRBV29-1
D gene: NA
CDR3 protein: CSVKSGQASTDTQYF
CDR3 DNA: TGCAGCGTTAAGTCGGGGCAGGCTAGCACAGATACGCAGTATTTT

CDR3 length: 14
clone size: NA
J gene: TRBJ1-1
V gene: TRBV7-8
D gene: NA
CDR3 protein: CASSLVRGWTEAFF
CDR3 DNA: TGTGCCAGCAGCTTAGTGCGGGGTTGGACTGAAGCTTTCTTT

CDR3 length: 13
clone size: NA
J gene: TRBJ2-7
V gene: TRBV20-1
D gene: NA
CDR3 protein: CSAIRGYGGEQYF
CDR3 DNA: TGCAGTGCTATCAGGGGATATGGTGGCGAGCAGTACTTC

CDR3 length: 13
clone size: NA
J gene: TRBJ1-5
V gene: TRBV2
D gene: NA
CDR3 protein: CASTQVASQPQHF
CDR3 DNA: TGTGCCTCGACGCAGGTTGCGAGTCAGCCCCAGCATTTT

CDR3 length: 15
clone size: many
J gene: TRBJ2-7
V gene: TRBV6-6
D gene: NA
CDR3 protein: CASSYAGSPGYEQYF
CDR3 DNA: TGTGCCAGCAGTTACGCGGGCAGCCCCGGCTACGAGCAGTACTTC